The clone carrying this T cell receptor (beta chain) was found a few times. Its antigen is currently unknown. This entry is derived from a study of identical twins. CDR1 and CDR2 from the germline V gene are SGHRS and YFSETQ. The CDR3 extends over 15 amino acids. V lost 0 bases, J lost 5 bases, and 14 bases lay in between. From the 5' RACE reads, TCRdb called clonotypes with MiXCR, one entry per CDR3 protein. The sample has under 900,000 distinct CDR3 sequences; over 15% are singletons. Study-wide points: Conclusions rested on cross-sectional statistics rather than following the same donors.

These data also featured in a second study, about T cells expressing NK-cell markers. That source adds: It was sorted CD3+CD56+NKG2C+, CD3+CD56+NKG2C- and CD3+CD56-NKG2C+ T cells that supplied the TCR beta repertoires. Several experiments added an anti-gamma-delta TCR antibody to sort only alpha-beta TCR T cells.

This chain uses TRBV5-1 with TRBJ1-2, with D perhaps matching TRBD1 (6 bases). This clonotype was sampled from a woman younger than 30 in good health. The sample was PBMCs. As DNA, the CDR3 is TGCGCCAGCAGCTTGGAAGGCAGGGGCAATTATGGCTACACCTTC. Translation gives CASSLEGRGNYGYTF.